The 8 T cell receptor beta chains below all came from one sample that was sequenced in a study of T-cell reconstitution after alpha-beta-depleted transplantation in children. The authors prepared the TCRbeta library with unique molecular identifiers. TCRdb reanalysed the PCR reads using MiXCR and keeps one entry per CDR3 protein. The sample includes approximately 800,000 distinct CDR3 sequences, 16% of them seen just once. The starting material was PBMCs, mostly from graft donor cells, obtained 360 days after TCRalphabeta/CD19-depleted stem cell transplant. The receptors derive from a male patient between 5 and 17 years old who had a stem cell transplant for acute lymphoblastic leukemia, so the T cells may come from the graft donor.

V usage is TRBV20-1 and J usage is TRBJ2-2, with 11 bases fitting TRBD2. The CDR3 runs to 18 residues. From germline, CDR1 is DFQATT and CDR2 SNEGSKA (reference sequence). The V segment lost 3 bases and the J segment 0 bases; nucleotides outside the gene matches: 9. CDR3 coding DNA: TGCAGTGCTAGCAATCGACTAGCGGGACCCACGAACACCGGGGAGCTGTTTTTT. This codes for CSASNRLAGPTNTGELFF.

This chain joins TRBV5-1 and TRBJ2-5; D possibly uses TRBD1 or TRBD2 (5 bases each). This CDR3 comprises 15 residues. Germline V gene data show CDR1 as SGHRS and CDR2 as YFSETQ. V was clipped by 4 bases and J by 4 bases, with 17 bases between them. The CDR3 DNA reads TGCGCCAGCAGCGGGATGGGGGAGAAGGGAGAGACCCAGTACTTC. It yields the protein CASSGMGEKGETQYF.

This clonotype occurred a few times. The chain couples TRBV5-1 to TRBJ2-1; 10 bases agree with TRBD2. CDR1 SGHRS and CDR2 YFSETQ come from the germline V gene. CDR3 length equals 16 residues. Trimming took 6 bases from V and 5 from J; bases not matched to a gene: 11. This chain's CDR3 is CASTPITSGKHNEQFF. The CDR3 DNA reads TGCGCCAGCACCCCGATTACTAGCGGGAAACACAATGAGCAGTTCTTC.

This clonotype was counted ten times or more. The chain employs TRBV12-3 or TRBV12-4 and TRBJ2-3; TRBD2 matches 13 bases. The CDR3 extends over 17 amino acids. After removal of 3 bases from V and 2 bases from J, the junction contained 5 bases not matched to a gene. The CDR3 region is CASSLVGLAGLTDTQYF. The CDR3 DNA follows: TGTGCCAGCAGTTTGGTGGGACTAGCGGGACTCACAGATACGCAGTATTTT.

The chain links TRBV15 to TRBJ1-4; D unclear. The CDR3 length is 12 residues. The germline CDR1 and CDR2 sequences are LNHNV and YYDKDF (reference sequence). Trimming took off 0 bases at V and 8 bases at J, with 4 bases between the two ends. In DNA form, the CDR3 reads TGTGCCACCAGCAGAGATAGAGAAAAACTGTTTTTT. Its protein product is CATSRDREKLFF. Drawing the rest from reference TRBV15 and TRBJ1-4, the complete variable domain is DAMVIQNPRYQVTQFGKPVTLSCSQTLNHNVMYWYQQKSSQAPKLLFHYYDKDFNNEADTPDNFQSRRPNTSFCFLDIRSPGLGDTAMYLCATSRDREKLFFGSGTQLSVL.

The rearrangement joins TRBV4-2 to TRBJ2-6, with a weak D call TRBD1 (6 bases). The CDR3 length is 16 residues. Germline values: CDR1 LGHNA, CDR2 YNFKEQ. V was clipped by 3 bases and J by 4 bases, with 13 bases between them. The CDR3 here is CASSQLRGSGANVLTF. For the CDR3, the DNA is TGTGCCAGCAGCCAGTTAAGGGGGTCCGGGGCCAACGTCCTGACTTTC.

This clonotype was detected many times. The rearrangement uses TRBV3-1 and TRBJ2-1; a weak D match, TRBD1 (6 bases). The CDR3 spans 16 residues. Trimming shortened V by 3 bases and J by 3 bases, and 15 bases separated the two germline ends. Per germline, CDR1 LGHDT and CDR2 YNNKEL (reference sequence). CDR3 loop: CASSHSWDTLYNEQFF. The CDR3 DNA reads TGTGCCAGCAGCCACAGCTGGGACACCCTCTACAATGAGCAGTTCTTC.

This chain joins TRBV4-1 and TRBJ2-2; D ambiguous. CDR1 MGHRA and CDR2 YSYEKL come from the germline V gene. The length of the CDR3 is 12 residues. Trimming took off 6 bases at V and 8 bases at J, with 10 bases between the two ends. This CDR3 is CASRHPGGELFF. Written as DNA, the CDR3 is TGCGCCAGCAGACACCCCGGAGGGGAGCTGTTTTTT.